Listed below are T cell receptor beta chains from one sample, sequenced in a study of T-cell memory formation after mild COVID-19. TCRdb re-analysed the 5' RACE reads in MiXCR, keeping a single row per CDR3 protein. The sample contains some 130,000 distinct CDR3 sequences, roughly 24% of which appear only once. Sequencing used PBMCs or a T cell subset sorted from them (not recorded which). The receptors were gathered from an adult woman who had mild COVID-19 (a few samples of this study predate the infection). Cell type and time point are not known. The CDR3 runs from the conserved cysteine through the conserved F or W. A D gene is named only where the DNA matches it firmly. Size is stated for part of the rows, as once, few or many counts, or as a class when the clone is expanded.

j_call,v_call,d_call,clone_size,cdr3_nt,cdr3_aa
TRBJ1-1,TRBV6-5,NA,few,TGTGCCAGCAGTTACCAGGGCCTGAACACTGAAGCTTTCTTT,CASSYQGLNTEAFF
TRBJ1-1,TRBV3-1,NA,NA,TGTGCCAGCGCTCCTGGGGGACGGAACACTGAAGCTTTCTTT,CASAPGGRNTEAFF
TRBJ2-7,TRBV4-1,TRBD1,few,TGCGCCAGCAGCCAGGAAACCGGGACAGGGGTCTACGAGCAGTACTTC,CASSQETGTGVYEQYF
TRBJ2-1,TRBV20-1,TRBD1,NA,TGCAGTGCTAGAGACCCTAACCGGGACAGGGCCTACAATGAGCAGTTCTTC,CSARDPNRDRAYNEQFF
TRBJ2-7,TRBV7-6,TRBD2,once,TGTGCCAGCAGCTTAGAGGGAGGGACTACCTACGAGCAGTACTTC,CASSLEGGTTYEQYF
TRBJ1-2,TRBV12-3/TRBV12-4,NA,NA,TGTGCCAGCAGTCACAGGGACACCTATGGCTACACCTTC,CASSHRDTYGYTF
TRBJ2-2,TRBV30,NA,NA,TGTGCCTGGATCGACGGGGGCACCGGGGAGCTGTTTTTT,CAWIDGGTGELFF
TRBJ2-3,TRBV4-1,NA,once,TGCGCCAGCAGCCGGCTCCTGCTCACGGATACGCAGTATTTT,CASSRLLLTDTQYF
TRBJ2-3,TRBV7-3,NA,few,TGTGCCAGCAGTTCCGAAAGCACAGATACGCAGTATTTT,CASSSESTDTQYF
TRBJ2-7,TRBV27,TRBD2,few,TGTGCCAGCAGTTTAGCTGGGGGAGGGTTGCCCTACGAGCAGTACTTC,CASSLAGGGLPYEQYF
TRBJ2-1,TRBV18,NA,few,TGTGCCAGCTCACCAAGCGACAGCCCCTACAATGAGCAGTTCTTC,CASSPSDSPYNEQFF
TRBJ1-2,TRBV9,NA,NA,TGTGCCAGCAGCCTCCTGGGGAGTAACTATGGCTACACCTTC,CASSLLGSNYGYTF
TRBJ2-3,TRBV29-1,NA,NA,TGCAGCGTCCACCCCCGGGGCACAGATACGCAGTATTTT,CSVHPRGTDTQYF
TRBJ2-5,TRBV11-2,NA,NA,TGTGCCAGCAGCCCCCGATGGGGGCCGCAAGAGACCCAGTACTTC,CASSPRWGPQETQYF
TRBJ2-1,TRBV7-6,TRBD2,few,TGTGCCAGCAGTCGTATAGCGGGATCTGAGCAGTTCTTC,CASSRIAGSEQFF
TRBJ2-3,TRBV12-3/TRBV12-4,NA,NA,TGTGCCAGCAGAAGCCTGTCGGGGGTAGTCGGCACAGATACGCAGTATTTT,CASRSLSGVVGTDTQYF
TRBJ2-7,TRBV20-1,NA,many,TGCAGTGCTAGAGCAACAGCCTCCTACGAGCAGTACTTC,CSARATASYEQYF
TRBJ2-5,TRBV2,NA,NA,TGTGCCAGCTCTCGCAAACAGGGCGGGAGTCAAGAGACCCAGTACTTC,CASSRKQGGSQETQYF
TRBJ2-1,TRBV6-2/TRBV6-3,TRBD2,NA,TGTGCCAGCACCCTAGCGGGAGCGGTTGAGCAGTTCTTC,CASTLAGAVEQFF
TRBJ2-7,TRBV4-1,NA,few,TGCGCCAGCAGCCTCCGGGACACCAGCTCCTACGAGCAGTACTTC,CASSLRDTSSYEQYF
TRBJ2-7,TRBV6-2/TRBV6-3,NA,once,TGTGCCAGCAGTTACGGCCTCGGAATCCTCGAGCAGTACTTC,CASSYGLGILEQYF
TRBJ1-1,TRBV7-8,NA,NA,TGTGCCAGCAGCTTAGGTCCCAGATTGAACACTGAAGCTTTCTTT,CASSLGPRLNTEAFF
TRBJ2-5,TRBV4-2,NA,NA,TGTGCCAGCAGCCAAGGGGGGGCACCCCAAGAGACCCAGTACTTC,CASSQGGAPQETQYF
TRBJ2-2,TRBV7-2,NA,NA,TGTGCCAGCAGCTTGGACTACACCGGGGAGCTGTTTTTT,CASSLDYTGELFF
TRBJ2-1,TRBV21-1,NA,few,TGTGCCAGCAGCCTAGCGGGAGGCGATGAGCAGTTCTTC,CASSLAGGDEQFF
TRBJ2-2,TRBV15,TRBD2,NA,TGTGCCACCAGCAGAGCGGGGGAGGGGATGAACACCGGGGAGCTGTTTTTT,CATSRAGEGMNTGELFF
TRBJ2-1,TRBV5-1,NA,NA,TGCGCCAGCAGCCCGGACGGTCCCTACAATGAGCAGTTCTTC,CASSPDGPYNEQFF
TRBJ2-7,TRBV5-1,TRBD2,few,TGCGCCAGCAGCTTGGCTAGCGGGAGGACCGAGCAGTACTTC,CASSLASGRTEQYF
TRBJ2-1,TRBV14,TRBD1,NA,TGTGCCAGCAGCCAGAGGGGGCATAATGAGCAGTTCTTC,CASSQRGHNEQFF
TRBJ2-5,TRBV9,NA,NA,TGTGCCAGCAGCGTAGAGACAAACGGAGGGGAGACCCAGTACTTC,CASSVETNGGETQYF
TRBJ2-7,TRBV7-6,TRBD2,NA,TGTGCCAGCAGCTCGGATCGGGGGGGATTCGAGCAGTACTTC,CASSSDRGGFEQYF
TRBJ1-2,TRBV7-9,NA,NA,TGTGCCAGCAGCTCGGGACGGTACAACTATGGCTACACCTTC,CASSSGRYNYGYTF
TRBJ1-4,TRBV4-2,NA,NA,TGTGCCAGCAGCCAAGACATCGAGGAAAAACTGTTTTTT,CASSQDIEEKLFF
TRBJ2-5,TRBV24-1,TRBD2,NA,TGTGCCACCAGTACCCCGTGGGAGGGCAAGGAGACCCAGTACTTC,CATSTPWEGKETQYF
TRBJ2-1,TRBV3-1,TRBD2,few,TGTGCCAGCAGCCTTTTAGCGGGAGGCTCTAAGGACAATGAGCAGTTCTTC,CASSLLAGGSKDNEQFF
TRBJ1-6,TRBV7-8,TRBD1,few,TGTGCCAGCAGCTTAGTATATCCGGGACAGAATAATTCACCCCTCCACTTT,CASSLVYPGQNNSPLHF
TRBJ2-7,TRBV30,TRBD2,NA,TGTGCCCACGGACTAGCGGGAGTGGGCGAGCAGTACTTC,CAHGLAGVGEQYF
TRBJ1-1,TRBV11-2,NA,NA,TGTGCCAGCAGCCATAGGCACGCTGAAGCTTTCTTT,CASSHRHAEAFF
TRBJ1-1,TRBV6-1,NA,few,TGTGCCAGCAGTGAAGCGAGGAACACTGAAGCTTTCTTT,CASSEARNTEAFF
TRBJ1-4,TRBV20-1,TRBD1,many,TGCAGTGCCTCGGGACAGGGGAGTTGGCTGTTTTTT,CSASGQGSWLFF
TRBJ2-1,TRBV7-9,TRBD2,few,TGTGCCAGCAGTCGTAGCGGGCGTAAGGGCTACAATGAGCAGTTCTTC,CASSRSGRKGYNEQFF
TRBJ2-7,TRBV6-2/TRBV6-3,TRBD2,NA,TGTGCCAGCAGAGGACTAGCGGGCTCCACCTACGAGCAGTACTTC,CASRGLAGSTYEQYF
TRBJ2-2,TRBV7-8,NA,NA,TGTGCCAGCAGCTTAGCGTATATAGGACAAGGGAACACCGGGGAGCTGTTTTTT,CASSLAYIGQGNTGELFF
TRBJ1-2,TRBV7-9,NA,NA,TGTGCCAGCAGCTTGCCGGTGGGCGATGGCTACACCTTC,CASSLPVGDGYTF
TRBJ1-2,TRBV6-1,NA,NA,TGTGCCAGCAGTGCGTCCGGGGGCGGATGGCGCTACACCTTC,CASSASGGGWRYTF
TRBJ1-2,TRBV4-3,NA,NA,TGCGCCAGCAGCCAAGATTACATGGGCACGGGCGCGGCCAACTATGGCTACACCTTC,CASSQDYMGTGAANYGYTF
TRBJ1-1,TRBV6-5,NA,few,TGTGCCAGCAGTTACGGAGACACTGAAGCTTTCTTT,CASSYGDTEAFF
TRBJ2-3,TRBV12-3/TRBV12-4,TRBD1,few,TGTGCCAGCAGTCCGACAGGGGCCCTTGGGACAGATACGCAGTATTTT,CASSPTGALGTDTQYF